This T cell receptor (beta chain) was sequenced in a study of blood T cells in healthy people across ages. The second PCR ran roughly 7 to 11 cycles with a sample-barcoded 5' primer and J-beta primers. A single record per CDR3 protein comes from TCRdb applying MiXCR to the 5' RACE reads. The sample carries about a million distinct CDR3 sequences, roughly 47% recorded once. Per the germline V gene, CDR1 is DFQATT and CDR2 is SNEGSKA (reference sequence). There are 19 residues in the CDR3. Trimming cost V 4 bases and J 4 bases; bases outside gene matches: 18. The TCR was taken from a woman aged 55-69 years in good health. The chain recombines TRBV20-1 with TRBJ2-1, with 11 bases that match TRBD2. Sequencing used blood. The CDR3 region has the DNA TGCAGTGCTACTCGAGGAGGACACCCGGGACTAGCGGCTTACAATGAGCAGTTCTTC. Its translation: CSATRGGHPGLAAYNEQFF.